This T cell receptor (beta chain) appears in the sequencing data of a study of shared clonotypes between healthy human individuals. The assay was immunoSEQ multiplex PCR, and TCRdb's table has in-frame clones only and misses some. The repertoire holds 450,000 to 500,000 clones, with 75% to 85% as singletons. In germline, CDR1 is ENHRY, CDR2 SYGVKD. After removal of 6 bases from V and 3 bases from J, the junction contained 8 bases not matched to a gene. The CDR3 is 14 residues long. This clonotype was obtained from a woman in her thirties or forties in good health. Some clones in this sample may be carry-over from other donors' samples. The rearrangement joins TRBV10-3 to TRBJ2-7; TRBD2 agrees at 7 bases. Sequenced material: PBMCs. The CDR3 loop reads CAIRASGEVYEQYF. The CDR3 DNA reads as TGTGCCATCAGGGCTAGCGGAGAGGTCTACGAGCAGTACTTC.